Listed below are T cell receptor beta chains from one sample, sequenced in a study of blood T cell repertoires in COVID-19. Profiled with immunoSEQ multiplex PCR; TCRdb holds only in-frame clones, not every one. The repertoire holds around 250,000 clones, around 83% seen once, with approximately 3.2% in the top ten. The sample was peripheral blood. The receptors were sampled from a woman younger than 30 with acute or convalescent COVID-19. The CDR3 runs from the conserved cysteine through the conserved F or W. The D gene is left open where the match is weak. The listing skips clone size in some rows; elsewhere it reads once, few, many or a size class.

D gene	clone size	V gene	J gene	CDR3 DNA	CDR3 protein
TRBD1	.	TRBV7-6	TRBJ2-7	TGTGCCAGCAGCCACGATCTAGGACAGGGCTCCTACGAGCAGTACTTC	CASSHDLGQGSYEQYF
TRBD1	.	TRBV18	TRBJ1-5	TGTGCCAGCTCACTAGAGAAAACCGGGACAGGGAATCAACCCCAGCATTTT	CASSLEKTGTGNQPQHF
.	once	TRBV5-1	TRBJ2-5	TGCGCCAGCAGCTTGGCCTGGGCGGGACGCCAAGAGACCCAGTACTTC	CASSLAWAGRQETQYF
.	.	TRBV5-1	TRBJ2-2	TGCGCCAGCAGCTTCACAGGTGCGAACACCGGGGAGCTGTTTTTT	CASSFTGANTGELFF
.	.	TRBV5-6	TRBJ2-7	TGTGCCAGCAGCTTGGTTACAGGGAACCACGAGCAGTACTTC	CASSLVTGNHEQYF
.	.	TRBV6-5	TRBJ2-7	TGTGCCAGCAGTTACTCGCTTTGGAACAGGCGATACGAGCAGTACTTC	CASSYSLWNRRYEQYF
.	.	TRBV12-5	TRBJ2-3	TGTGCTAGTGGTTCGTCCGACAGTTACACAGATACGCAGTATTTT	CASGSSDSYTDTQYF
TRBD1	.	TRBV28	TRBJ2-7	TGTGCCAGCAAATTAACAGGGGACTACGAGCAGTACTTC	CASKLTGDYEQYF
.	.	TRBV6-7	TRBJ2-1	TGTGCCAGCAGTTACTCCAGGAGGGAGAGAAACAATGAGCAGTTCTTC	CASSYSRRERNNEQFF
.	.	TRBV27	TRBJ2-6	TGTGCCAGCAGTTTATACAACTCTGGGGCCAACGTCCTGACTTTC	CASSLYNSGANVLTF
.	.	TRBV11-3	TRBJ2-3	TGTGCCAGCAGCTTTGGCAGGGCGAGCACAGATACGCAGTATTTT	CASSFGRASTDTQYF
TRBD1	.	TRBV6-6	TRBJ1-2	TGTGCCAGCAGTTACTCGGCAACAGGGGCTGGGGGCTACACCTTC	CASSYSATGAGGYTF
.	.	TRBV15	TRBJ1-1	TGTGCCACCAGCAGAGATTGGGGGCGGGTCGCCGATCCTGAAGCTTTCTTT	CATSRDWGRVADPEAFF
.	.	TRBV19	TRBJ1-5	TGTGCCAGTAGTCCTAAATGGGCTAGCAATCAGCCCCAGCATTTT	CASSPKWASNQPQHF
.	few	TRBV5-3	TRBJ2-7	TGTGCCAGAAGCCGGCCAGTTGGAAGCGGAAGCTCCTACGAGCAGTACTTC	CARSRPVGSGSSYEQYF
.	once	TRBV5-5	TRBJ1-1	TGTGCCAGCAGCGGACGGAGGTGGACTGAAGCTTTCTTT	CASSGRRWTEAFF
TRBD2	.	TRBV30	TRBJ2-3	TGTGCCTGGAGTCGACTAGCGGGCAGAGATACGCAGTATTTT	CAWSRLAGRDTQYF
.	few	TRBV20-1	TRBJ2-2	TGCAGTGCTAGTAGCCCGAACACCGGGGAGCTGTTTTTT	CSASSPNTGELFF
.	.	TRBV7-8	TRBJ1-3	TGTGCCAGCAGCTTAGATCGGCCAGGGATCCTCTCTGGAAACACCATATATTTT	CASSLDRPGILSGNTIYF
.	.	TRBV7-5	TRBJ2-2	TGTGCCAGAAGCCCCCTGCCGGGGGAGCGGGAACACACCGGGGAGCTGTTTTTT	CARSPLPGEREHTGELFF
TRBD1	.	TRBV14	TRBJ1-6	TGTGCCAGCAGCCTACAGACAGGGGTTGGTTCACCCCTCCACTTT	CASSLQTGVGSPLHF
.	once	TRBV28	TRBJ1-4	TGTGCCAGCAGTTATCCGAATGAAAAACTGTTTTTT	CASSYPNEKLFF
.	.	TRBV27	TRBJ2-3	TGTGCCAGCAGTTTGAATCCGGGATATACGCAGTATTTT	CASSLNPGYTQYF